A single sample gave rise to the 6 T cell receptor beta chains below, sequenced in a study of T-cell reconstitution after alpha-beta-depleted transplantation in children (TCRdb year 2016). Libraries were made using PCR. The run used an Illumina HiSeq 2500. TCR libraries were prepared with molecular barcoding, using unique molecular identifiers to normalize TCRbeta repertoire quantification. Clones were called with MiXCR by TCRdb after fastp trimmed the public reads at Q25, and only in-frame beta chains were retained. Rows with one shared CDR3 protein collapse into an entry with the most common genes and DNA. In all, the sample holds about 540,000 distinct CDR3 sequences, and about 18% of those were seen once. 2.5% to 3.5% of the sample goes to the ten largest clones. The sample was PBMCs from the stem cell graft donor, taken from the stem cell graft. The receptors shown here come from a human donor who donated a stem cell graft to a child with acute lymphoblastic leukemia.

The rearrangement links TRBV11-2 to TRBJ2-7; TRBD1 or TRBD2 may be the D gene (8 bases each). Germline assignment: CDR1 SGHAT and CDR2 FQNNGV. The CDR3 spans 18 residues. The V and J ends lost 1 base and 0 bases respectively, with 19 bases between them. CDR3 amino acids: CASSLVGSGTGDSYEQYF. In DNA form, the CDR3 reads TGTGCCAGCAGCTTAGTGGGTAGCGGGACAGGAGACTCCTACGAGCAGTACTTC. The full variable domain, completed using reference TRBV11-2 and TRBJ2-7, is EAGVAQSPRYKIIEKRQSVAFWCNPISGHATLYWYQQILGQGPKLLIQFQNNGVVDDSQLPKDRFSAERLKGVDSTLKIQPAKLEDSAVYLCASSLVGSGTGDSYEQYFGPGTRLTVT.

The chain employs TRBV25-1 and TRBJ2-1, with 15 bases fitting TRBD2. Trimming took 6 bases from V and 0 from J; bases not matched to a gene: 6. Germline V CDR1 and CDR2: MGHDK, SYGVNS. The CDR3 covers 18 residues. Written as DNA, the CDR3 is TGTGCCAGCAGAGGACTAGCGGGAGGGCTCAGCTCCTACAATGAGCAGTTCTTC. This gives the protein CASRGLAGGLSSYNEQFF.

The sample holds a few counts of this clonotype. The chain links TRBV7-9 to TRBJ2-7, with D possibly TRBD1 on 5 matching bases. Looked up from germline, CDR1 is SEHNR and CDR2 is FQNEAQ (reference sequence). Trimming stripped 1 base from V and 2 bases from J, with 9 bases between. The CDR3 is 14 residues long. CDR3 protein: CASSLGAQAYEQYF. CDR3 DNA sequence: TGTGCCAGCAGCTTAGGGGCACAGGCCTACGAGCAGTACTTC. The full variable domain, rest sourced from reference TRBV7-9 and TRBJ2-7, is DTGVSQNPRHKITKRGQNVTFRCDPISEHNRLYWYRQTLGQGPEFLTYFQNEAQLEKSRLLSDRFSAERPKGSFSTLEIQRTEQGDSAMYLCASSLGAQAYEQYFGPGTRLTVT.

V gene TRBV7-8 combines with J gene TRBJ2-5; TRBD1 agrees at 7 bases. The germline V gene encodes CDR1 SGHVS and CDR2 FQNEAQ. The V and J ends lost 4 bases and 5 bases, in that order; junction bases with no gene match: 7. This CDR3 comprises 14 residues. CDR3 amino acids: CASSWTGYRETQYF. The CDR3 nucleotides read TGTGCCAGCAGCTGGACAGGATACCGGGAGACCCAGTACTTC.

The CDR3, as DNA: TGTGCCAGCAGTTACTCGTTACGCACCACCGGGGAGCTGTTTTTT. Residues: CASSYSLRTTGELFF. The chain joins TRBV6-5 to TRBJ2-2; no reliable D call. Germline V gene lookup returns CDR1 MNHEY and CDR2 SVGAGI. Trimming pared 0 bases from V and 4 bases from J, leaving 9 bases between. There are 15 residues in the CDR3.

This clonotype was picked up many times. This chain uses TRBV13 with TRBJ2-1, with D perhaps matching TRBD2 (5 bases). The CDR3 length is 12 residues. V gave up 2 bases and J gave up 7 bases, with 6 bases separating them. CDR1 PRHDT and CDR2 FYEKMQ come from the germline V gene (reference sequence). CDR3 in amino acids: CASSLRRNEQFF. The CDR3 DNA is TGTGCCAGCAGCTTAAGGAGGAATGAGCAGTTCTTC.